Following are 15 T cell receptor delta chains from one sample sequenced in a study of Vδ1+ human thymocytes. No antigens are known for them. Study results and caveats: Thymic TRG and TRD repertoires appeared highly polyclonal.

RNA was extracted from the cells and then reverse transcribed. The CDR3 regions were amplified by multiplex PCR from V-gene primers to a constant-region primer. TCRdb re-analyzed the multiplex PCR reads via CATT. The data show roughly 55,000 delta-chain clones, with 15% to 20% seen just once and approximately 0.5% held by the top ten. The sample comprised Vdelta1+ gamma-delta thymocytes from the thymus. Subset denoted: FACS-sorted CD3+ TCRalphabeta- TCRVdelta1+ TCRVdelta2- thymocytes. Receptor source: a boy under three years old who had congenital heart surgery.

This clone turned up a few times. The rearrangement joins TRDV1 to TRDJ1, with TRDD3 matching 8 bases. Losses at the gene ends were 0 bases for V and 1 base for J; bases not matched to a gene: 34. This CDR3 contains 26 residues. Germline V gene sequence: CDR1 TSWWSYY, CDR2 QGS. The CDR3 protein is CALGELLYPGKLSLYRTGGPTDKLIF. CDR3 coding DNA: TGTGCTCTTGGGGAACTGTTGTACCCGGGGAAACTGTCCTTATACCGTACTGGGGGTCCCACCGATAAACTCATCTTT.

This clone was seen more than once but under ten times. V usage is TRDV1 and J usage is TRDJ1, with 8 bases fitting TRDD2. Trimming removed 1 base from V and 8 bases from J; junction bases left unmatched: 12. CDR1 and CDR2 from the germline V gene are TSWWSYY and QGS. The CDR3 consists of 16 residues. The CDR3 DNA reads as TGTGCTCTTGGGGAACGCTTCCTACCCCCGGCCGGGAAACTCATCTTT. Residues: CALGERFLPPAGKLIF.

V and J are TRDV1 and TRDJ1; 7 positions match TRDD3. Trimming at V came to 3 bases and at J to 5 bases, leaving 18 bases not matched to a gene. CDR1 TSWWSYY and CDR2 QGS come from the germline V gene. This CDR3 spans 18 amino acids. CDR3 nucleotide sequence: TGTGCTCTTGGGGACCTTTGCTCCTCTACTGGGGTATCGGATAAACTCATCTTT. This encodes CALGDLCSSTGVSDKLIF.

The chain couples TRDV1 to TRDJ1; 7 nucleotides match TRDD3. CDR1 and CDR2 (germline): TSWWSYY, QGS. The CDR3 is 19 amino acids. V gave up 2 bases and J gave up 0 bases; unmatched junction bases: 15. CDR3 nucleotide sequence: TGTGCTCTTGGGGAATTGATGGGCTGGGGGCCGCAGTACACCGATAAACTCATCTTT. Amino acids: CALGELMGWGPQYTDKLIF.

This clone is medium-sized within its sample. J is TRDJ1 and V is TRDV2; perhaps TRDD3 as D (6 bases). CDR3 size: 16 residues. Germline V CDR1 and CDR2: GEAIGNYY, EKD. Trimming removed 6 bases from V and 4 bases from J, with 23 bases in between. The CDR3: CACRLTGPPGIDKLIF. The CDR3 DNA sequence: TGTGCCTGTCGCCTTACTGGGCCCCCGGGGATCGATAAACTCATCTTT.

V and J are TRDV1 and TRDJ1; D may be TRDD3 (6 bases). V was pared by 4 bases and J by 8 bases, with 26 bases between. CDR1 and CDR2 from the germline V gene are TSWWSYY and QGS. This CDR3 is 17 amino acids long. DNA of the CDR3: TGTGCTCTTGGGGCCTTGCCTTCACTCGGTACTGGGTTAAAACTCATCTTT. Residues: CALGALPSLGTGLKLIF.

This clone was counted a few times. The chain combines TRDV1 with TRDJ1, with a possible D match to TRDD3 (6 bases). The V end was cut by 2 bases, the J end by 8 bases, with 21 bases between. CDR3 size: 16 residues. CDR1 and CDR2 from the germline V gene are TSWWSYY and QGS. The CDR3 protein is CALGEYRVWGIVKLIF. The CDR3 DNA follows: TGTGCTCTTGGGGAATATAGAGTCTGGGGAATCGTGAAACTCATCTTT.

The table lists this clone with a few counts. The chain carries TRDV1 and TRDJ1, with 9 positions matching TRDD3. Germline assignment: CDR1 TSWWSYY and CDR2 QGS. This CDR3 spans 23 amino acids. J gave up 0 bases and V 4 bases, and 27 bases lay outside the gene matches. The CDR3 sequence: CALGGTRGVPRRWGIVDTDKLIF. The CDR3 DNA sequence: TGTGCTCTTGGGGGGACTCGAGGGGTCCCAAGGCGCTGGGGGATCGTGGACACCGATAAACTCATCTTT.

This clone was seen a few times. The J gene is TRDJ1, the V gene TRDV1, with D possibly TRDD3 on 6 matching bases. This CDR3 has 20 amino acids. The germline gives CDR1 TSWWSYY, CDR2 QGS. The germline V and J ends were trimmed by 0 bases and 1 base, with 24 bases remaining between them. The CDR3 loop reads CALGELRPPGDCPGTDKLIF. In DNA form, the CDR3 reads TGTGCTCTTGGGGAACTCAGACCTCCTGGGGACTGTCCGGGCACCGATAAACTCATCTTT.

This clone was observed a few times. This chain uses TRDV1 with TRDJ1; TRDD3 aligns across 8 bases. CDR3 length: 20 residues. J gave up 1 base and V 1 base, and 17 bases lay outside the gene matches. Germline assignment: CDR1 TSWWSYY and CDR2 QGS. Here the CDR3 DNA reads TGTGCTCTTGGGGAACCCTCCGGAATCGCGGGATGGGGGATCACCGATAAACTCATCTTT. Its protein is CALGEPSGIAGWGITDKLIF.

This clone was seen a few times. This chain joins TRDV1 and TRDJ2; TRDD3 matches at 8 bases. Germline V gene data show CDR1 as TSWWSYY and CDR2 as QGS. This CDR3 region has 14 residues. With V trimmed by 8 bases and J by 2 bases, 4 bases remained unmatched. The CDR3 nucleotides are TGTGCTCTTCTGGGGGAGGAATTGACAGCACAACTCTTCTTT. This sequence encodes CALLGEELTAQLFF.

This chain uses TRDV1 with TRDJ1, with 7 bases identical to TRDD2. The CDR3 length is 19 residues. V was clipped by 1 base and J by 1 base; unmatched bases: 15. Germline values: CDR1 TSWWSYY, CDR2 QGS. The CDR3 sequence is CALGEPASYGLTLTDKLIF. CDR3 nucleotides: TGTGCTCTTGGGGAACCCGCTTCCTATGGGCTTACCCTCACCGATAAACTCATCTTT.

V and J are TRDV1 and TRDJ1; TRDD3 aligns across 8 bases. This CDR3 has 18 amino acids. Germline trimming cut 0 bases from V and 3 bases from J; bases unmatched to any gene: 12. Germline V lookup: CDR1 TSWWSYY, CDR2 QGS. Written as DNA, the CDR3 is TGTGCTCTTGGGGAACTGAGCGGGGATACTCCGGGGGCCGATAAACTCATCTTT. This translates into CALGELSGDTPGADKLIF.

The chain is built from TRDV1 and TRDJ1, with TRDD3 as a possible D gene (6 bases). The CDR3 runs to 15 residues. The V end was cut by 2 bases, the J end by 0 bases, with 10 bases between. Germline V CDR1 and CDR2: TSWWSYY, QGS. The CDR3 DNA sequence: TGTGCTCTTGGGGAAGGATGGGATAACACCGATAAACTCATCTTT. Translated: CALGEGWDNTDKLIF.

In this sample, this clone turned up a few times. This chain connects TRDV1 to TRDJ1; 8 bases are a match to TRDD3. Trimming took 0 bases from V and 1 from J; bases not matched to a gene: 37. The CDR3 extends over 27 amino acids. Germline CDR1 and CDR2: TSWWSYY and QGS. This CDR3 is CALGELSPYGDLLLGAIGRTVTDKLIF. Written as DNA, the CDR3 is TGTGCTCTTGGGGAACTTTCTCCCTACGGGGACCTCTTACTGGGGGCTATCGGCCGGACAGTCACCGATAAACTCATCTTT.